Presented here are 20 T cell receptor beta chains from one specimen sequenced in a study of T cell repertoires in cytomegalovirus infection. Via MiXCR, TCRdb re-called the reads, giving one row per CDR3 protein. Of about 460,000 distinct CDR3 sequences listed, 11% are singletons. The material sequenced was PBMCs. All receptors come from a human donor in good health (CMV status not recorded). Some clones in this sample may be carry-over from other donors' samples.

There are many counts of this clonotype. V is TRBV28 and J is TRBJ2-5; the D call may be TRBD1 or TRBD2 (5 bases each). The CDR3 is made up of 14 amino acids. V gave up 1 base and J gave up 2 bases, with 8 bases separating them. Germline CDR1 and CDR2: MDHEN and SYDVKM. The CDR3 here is CASSLSGSQETQYF. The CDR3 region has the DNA TGTGCCAGCAGTTTATCAGGGAGTCAAGAGACCCAGTACTTC. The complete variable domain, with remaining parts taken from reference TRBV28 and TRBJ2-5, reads DVKVTQSSRYLVKRTGEKVFLECVQDMDHENMFWYRQDPGLGLRLIYFSYDVKMKEKGDIPEGYSVSREKKERFSLILESASTNQTSMYLCASSLSGSQETQYFGPGTRLLVL.

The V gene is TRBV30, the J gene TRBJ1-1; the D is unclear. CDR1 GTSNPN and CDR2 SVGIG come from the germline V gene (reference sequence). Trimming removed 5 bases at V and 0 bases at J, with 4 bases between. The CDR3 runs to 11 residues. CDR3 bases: TGTGCCTGGGTAGTGAACACTGAAGCTTTCTTT. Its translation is CAWVVNTEAFF.

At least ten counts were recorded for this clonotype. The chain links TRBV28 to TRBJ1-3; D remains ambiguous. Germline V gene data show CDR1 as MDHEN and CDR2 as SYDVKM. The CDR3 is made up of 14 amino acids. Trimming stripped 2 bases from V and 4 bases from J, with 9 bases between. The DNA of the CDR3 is TGTGCCAGCAGTTTAAGGCTCGTAGGAAACACCATATATTTT. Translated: CASSLRLVGNTIYF.

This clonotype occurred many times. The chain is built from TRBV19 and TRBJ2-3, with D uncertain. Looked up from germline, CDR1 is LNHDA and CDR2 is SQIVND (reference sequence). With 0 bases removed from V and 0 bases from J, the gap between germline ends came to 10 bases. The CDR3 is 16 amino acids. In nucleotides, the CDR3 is TGTGCCAGTAGTATAGATAAGCCTACAAGCACAGATACGCAGTATTTT. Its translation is CASSIDKPTSTDTQYF.

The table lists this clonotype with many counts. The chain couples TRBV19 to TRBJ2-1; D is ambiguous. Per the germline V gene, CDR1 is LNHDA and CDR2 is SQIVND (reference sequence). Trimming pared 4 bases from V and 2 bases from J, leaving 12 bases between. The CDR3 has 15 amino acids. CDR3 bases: TGTGCCAGTAGTAGACTCCCCGGTCCCTACAATGAGCAGTTCTTC. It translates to CASSRLPGPYNEQFF.

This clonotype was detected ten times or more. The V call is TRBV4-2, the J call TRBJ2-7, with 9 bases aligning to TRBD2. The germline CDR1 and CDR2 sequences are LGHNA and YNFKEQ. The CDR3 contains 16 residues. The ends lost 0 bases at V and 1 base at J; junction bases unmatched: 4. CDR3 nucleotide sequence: TGTGCCAGCAGCCAAGATGCGGGAGGGAGGTCCTACGAGCAGTACTTC. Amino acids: CASSQDAGGRSYEQYF.

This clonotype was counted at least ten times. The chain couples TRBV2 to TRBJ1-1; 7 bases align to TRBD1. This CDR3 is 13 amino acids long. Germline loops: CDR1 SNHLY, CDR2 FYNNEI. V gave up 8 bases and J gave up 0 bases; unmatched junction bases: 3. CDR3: CASATGMNTEAFF. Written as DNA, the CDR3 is TGTGCCAGCGCGACAGGGATGAACACTGAAGCTTTCTTT. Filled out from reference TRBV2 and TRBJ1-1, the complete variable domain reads EPEVTQTPSHQVTQMGQEVILRCVPISNHLYFYWYRQILGQKVEFLVSFYNNEISEKSEIFDDQFSVERPDGSNFTLKIRSTKLEDSAMYFCASATGMNTEAFFGQGTRLTVV.

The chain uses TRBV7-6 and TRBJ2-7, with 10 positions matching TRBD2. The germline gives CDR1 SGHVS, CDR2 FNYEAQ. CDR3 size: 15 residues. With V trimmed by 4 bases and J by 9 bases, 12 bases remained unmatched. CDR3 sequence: CASSSTGTSAFGQYF. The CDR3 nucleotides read TGTGCCAGCAGCTCTACCGGGACTAGCGCCTTCGGGCAGTACTTC.

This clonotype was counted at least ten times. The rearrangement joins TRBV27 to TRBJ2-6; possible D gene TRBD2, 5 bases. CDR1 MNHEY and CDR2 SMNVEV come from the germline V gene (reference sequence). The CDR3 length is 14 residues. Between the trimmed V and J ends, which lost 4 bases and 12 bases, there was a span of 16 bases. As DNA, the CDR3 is TGTGCCAGCAGTTCTCCCCCGGAGGAGACCGTCCTGACTTTC. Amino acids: CASSSPPEETVLTF.

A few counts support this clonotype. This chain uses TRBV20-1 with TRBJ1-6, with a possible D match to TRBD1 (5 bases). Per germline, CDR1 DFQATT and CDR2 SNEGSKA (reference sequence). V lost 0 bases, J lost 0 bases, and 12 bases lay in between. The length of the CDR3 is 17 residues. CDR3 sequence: CSARDAGKSSYNSPLHF. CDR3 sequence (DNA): TGCAGTGCTAGAGATGCAGGGAAGAGCTCCTATAATTCACCCCTCCACTTT.

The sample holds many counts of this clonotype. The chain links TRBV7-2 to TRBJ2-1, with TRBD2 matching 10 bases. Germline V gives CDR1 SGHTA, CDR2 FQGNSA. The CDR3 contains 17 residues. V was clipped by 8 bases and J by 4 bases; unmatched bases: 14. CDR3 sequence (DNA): TGTGCCAGCTTTAAGGCCCCTAGCGGGAGTGGGTACAATGAGCAGTTCTTC. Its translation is CASFKAPSGSGYNEQFF.

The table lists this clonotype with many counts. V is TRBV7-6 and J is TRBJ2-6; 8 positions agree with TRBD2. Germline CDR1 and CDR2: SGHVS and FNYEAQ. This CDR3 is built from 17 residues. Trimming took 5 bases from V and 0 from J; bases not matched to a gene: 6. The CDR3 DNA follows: TGTGCCAGCAGCCCCGGACTAGCCTCCTCTGGGGCCAACGTCCTGACTTTC. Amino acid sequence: CASSPGLASSGANVLTF.

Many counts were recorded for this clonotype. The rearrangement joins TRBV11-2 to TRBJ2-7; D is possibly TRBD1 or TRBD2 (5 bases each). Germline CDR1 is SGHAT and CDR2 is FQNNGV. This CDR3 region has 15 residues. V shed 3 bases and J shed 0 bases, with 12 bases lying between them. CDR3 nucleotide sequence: TGTGCCAGCAGCTTGTTCTCTGGGGGCTCCTACGAGCAGTACTTC. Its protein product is CASSLFSGGSYEQYF.

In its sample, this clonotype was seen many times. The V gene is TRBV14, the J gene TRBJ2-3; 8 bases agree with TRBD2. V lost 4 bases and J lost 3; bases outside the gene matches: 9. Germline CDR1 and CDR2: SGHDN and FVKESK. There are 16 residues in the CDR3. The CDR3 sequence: CASSPRGGGFTDTQYF. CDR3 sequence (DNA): TGTGCCAGCAGCCCTCGTGGCGGGGGGTTTACAGATACGCAGTATTTT.

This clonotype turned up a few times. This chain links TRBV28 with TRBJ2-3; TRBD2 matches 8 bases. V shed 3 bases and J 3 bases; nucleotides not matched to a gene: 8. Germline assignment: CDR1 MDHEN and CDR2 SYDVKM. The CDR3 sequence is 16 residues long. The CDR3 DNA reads TGTGCCAGCAGTTTCGTCCCGGGAGGGAAAACAGATACGCAGTATTTT. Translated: CASSFVPGGKTDTQYF.

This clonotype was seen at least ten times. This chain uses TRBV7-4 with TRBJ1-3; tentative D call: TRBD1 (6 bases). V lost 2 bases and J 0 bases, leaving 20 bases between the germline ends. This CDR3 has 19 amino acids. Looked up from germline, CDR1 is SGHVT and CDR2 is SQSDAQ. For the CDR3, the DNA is TGTGCCAGCAGCTTACGGTCGGAACAGGGTTACCTCTCTGGAAACACCATATATTTT. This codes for CASSLRSEQGYLSGNTIYF.

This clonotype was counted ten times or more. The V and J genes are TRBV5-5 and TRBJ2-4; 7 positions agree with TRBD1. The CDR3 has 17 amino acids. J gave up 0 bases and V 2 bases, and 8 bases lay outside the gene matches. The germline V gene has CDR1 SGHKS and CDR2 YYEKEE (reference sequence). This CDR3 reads CASSLMTGILAKNIQYF. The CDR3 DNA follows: TGTGCCAGCAGCTTAATGACAGGGATTTTAGCCAAAAACATTCAGTACTTC. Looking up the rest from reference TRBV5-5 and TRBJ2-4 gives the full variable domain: DAGVTQSPTHLIKTRGQQVTLRCSPISGHKSVSWYQQVLGQGPQFIFQYYEKEERGRGNFPDRFSARQFPNYSSELNVNALLLGDSALYLCASSLMTGILAKNIQYFGAGTRLSVL.

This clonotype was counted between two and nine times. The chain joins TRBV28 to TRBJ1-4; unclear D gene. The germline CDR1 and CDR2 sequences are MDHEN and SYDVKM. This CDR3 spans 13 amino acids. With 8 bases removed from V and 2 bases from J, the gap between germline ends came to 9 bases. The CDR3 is CASLLGTNEKLFF. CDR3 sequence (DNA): TGTGCCAGCCTGCTGGGGACTAATGAAAAACTGTTTTTT.

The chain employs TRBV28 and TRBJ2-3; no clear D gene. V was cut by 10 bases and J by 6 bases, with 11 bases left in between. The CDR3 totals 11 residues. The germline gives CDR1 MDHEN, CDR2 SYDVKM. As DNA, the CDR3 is TGTGCCATCTCTCGAGAGGATACGCAGTATTTT. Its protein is CAISREDTQYF.

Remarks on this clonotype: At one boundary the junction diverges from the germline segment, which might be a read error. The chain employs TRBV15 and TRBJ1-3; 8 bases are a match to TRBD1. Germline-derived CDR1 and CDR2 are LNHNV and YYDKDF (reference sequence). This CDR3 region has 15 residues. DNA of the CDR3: TGTGCCACCAGCAGAGCGACAGGGGCTGGAAGCACCATATATTTT. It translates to CATSRATGAGSTIYF. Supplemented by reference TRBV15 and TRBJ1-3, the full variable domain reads DAMVIQNPRYQVTQFGKPVTLSCSQTLNHNVMYWYQQKSSQAPKLLFHYYDKDFNNEADTPDNFQSRRPNTSFCFLDIRSPGLGDTAMYLCATSRATGAGSTIYFGEGSWLTVV.